This TCR beta chain was recorded in a study of early T cells in non-severe SARS-CoV-2 infection. V dropped 5 bases and J dropped 0; count of bases not matched to a gene: 7. CDR1 is SEHNR and CDR2 is FQNEAQ in the germline V gene (reference sequence). The CDR3 covers 16 residues. Study outcomes and limitations: A preference for anti-spike CD8 responses marked VDJdb matching, which missed private and CD4 specificities.

Separate cDNA molecules each had unique molecular identifiers attached to them. MiXCR, run by TCRdb on the 5' RACE reads, gives a single entry per CDR3 protein. The sample contains roughly 99,000 distinct CDR3 sequences, about an eighth of which appear only once. This clonotype occurred a few times. The antigen remains undetermined. The receptor was isolated from an adult who was a healthcare worker with PCR-confirmed SARS-CoV-2 infection or an uninfected control (not recorded which). The sequencing used whole blood, collected at baseline. The chain links TRBV7-9 to TRBJ1-1, with TRBD1 matching over 9 bases. CDR3 in amino acids: CASSTGTGFVNTEAFF. The CDR3 DNA reads as TGTGCCAGCAGCACCGGGACAGGGTTTGTGAACACTGAAGCTTTCTTT. Complete variable domain (other parts from reference TRBV7-9 and TRBJ1-1): DTGVSQNPRHKITKRGQNVTFRCDPISEHNRLYWYRQTLGQGPEFLTYFQNEAQLEKSRLLSDRFSAERPKGSFSTLEIQRTEQGDSAMYLCASSTGTGFVNTEAFFGQGTRLTVV.